Included here is one TCR beta chain sequence, with context. The antigen remains unidentified. The data are from a study of identical twins. Whole-study results and caveats: The study found excess low generation probability among twin-shared out-of-frame alpha sequences.

TCRdb re-called the 5' RACE reads with MiXCR, one entry per CDR3 protein. The sample contains 450,000 to 650,000 distinct CDR3 sequences, approximately 14% of which appear only once. CDR3 length: 14 residues. The ends lost 3 bases at V and 5 bases at J; junction bases unmatched: 2. CDR1 and CDR2 (germline): DFQATT, SNEGSKA (reference sequence). These data were also filed under a second study, of yellow fever vaccine responses in identical twins.

Sequenced: CD4+ T cells sorted from blood. The chain is built from TRBV20-1 and TRBJ1-6, with 9 bases that match TRBD1. The sequence came from a woman aged 18-29 years in good health. CDR3 coding DNA: TGCAGTGCTAGGGGGGACAGGGATAATTCACCCCTCCACTTT. Amino acid sequence: CSARGDRDNSPLHF.